This passage covers 23 T cell receptor beta chains from one sample sequenced in a study of T cells after yellow fever vaccination. TCRdb reanalysed the 5' RACE reads using MiXCR and keeps one entry per CDR3 protein. In the table there are 250,000 or so distinct CDR3 sequences, more than 3.5% of which are singletons. Material: PBMCs, obtained 15 days after the yellow fever booster vaccination. Receptor source: a young man who received the YFV17D yellow fever vaccine.

This clonotype was seen many times. The chain carries TRBV5-6 and TRBJ1-5; D possibly corresponds to TRBD1 (6 bases). This CDR3 has 14 amino acids. Trimming pared 4 bases from V and 2 bases from J, leaving 10 bases between. Germline values: CDR1 SGHDT, CDR2 YYEEEE. In DNA form, the CDR3 reads TGTGCCAGCAGCGGGGCAGGGGGCAATCAGCCCCAGCATTTT. Amino acid sequence: CASSGAGGNQPQHF.

Notes on this clonotype: This clone may be a read error of a much larger clone one base away. V usage is TRBV7-2 and J usage is TRBJ2-3; D tentatively reads TRBD1 or TRBD2 (5 bases each). The germline CDR1 and CDR2 sequences are SGHTA and FQGNSA. V was pared by 2 bases and J by 6 bases, with 18 bases between. There are 16 residues in the CDR3. The CDR3 nucleotides are TGTGCCAGCAGCTTATCCGGCGTGGGGGTCCCCGATACGCAGTATTTT. It specifies CASSLSGVGVPDTQYF.

V is TRBV19 and J is TRBJ1-2, with D possibly being TRBD1 (5 bases). The germline V gene has CDR1 LNHDA and CDR2 SQIVND (reference sequence). The CDR3 loop spans 13 amino acids. Trimming left V 0 bases short and J 7 bases short, with 9 bases between. In nucleotides, the CDR3 is TGTGCCAGTAGTATAGAGACAGTCGGTGGCTACACCTTC. Translation: CASSIETVGGYTF.

The chain carries TRBV28 and TRBJ2-3; TRBD1 matches at 9 bases. The CDR3 spans 12 residues. Germline V lookup: CDR1 MDHEN, CDR2 SYDVKM. V dropped 5 bases and J dropped 10; count of bases not matched to a gene: 4. The CDR3 sequence is CASSPQGAAQYF. The CDR3 DNA follows: TGTGCCAGCAGTCCACAGGGGGCGGCGCAGTATTTT.

This clonotype has at least ten counts. The gene calls are TRBV12-3 or TRBV12-4 and TRBJ2-2; 9 nucleotides agree with TRBD2. V lost 3 bases and J lost 2; bases outside the gene matches: 10. The CDR3 extends over 18 amino acids. For the CDR3, the DNA is TGTGCCAGCAGTTTTAGCCTTAGCGGGGGACCAAACACCGGGGAGCTGTTTTTT. Its translation: CASSFSLSGGPNTGELFF.

This clonotype was found many times. V usage is TRBV5-1 and J usage is TRBJ1-1; TRBD1 is a possible D gene (5 bases). Trimming removed 0 bases from V and 5 bases from J, with 11 bases in between. CDR1 is SGHRS, CDR2 YFSETQ, per germline. The CDR3 sequence is 14 residues long. CDR3 coding DNA: TGCGCCAGCAGCTTGGTGGGGGTTCAAACTGAAGCTTTCTTT. Residues: CASSLVGVQTEAFF.

In this sample, this clonotype turned up many times. The CDR3 reads CASSDNVNTEAFF. CDR3 nucleotides: TGTGCCAGCAGTGACAACGTTAACACTGAAGCTTTCTTT. This chain links TRBV12-3 or TRBV12-4 with TRBJ1-1, with no clear D. V lost 5 bases, J lost 2 bases, and 9 bases lay in between. The CDR3 has 13 residues.

Details on this clonotype: A read error may explain this, as a much larger clone is one base away. The chain uses TRBV20-1 and TRBJ1-4; TRBD1 might be the D (5 bases). V lost 7 bases and J 3 bases, leaving 18 bases between the germline ends. The CDR3 spans 15 residues. Germline-derived CDR1 and CDR2 are DFQATT and SNEGSKA (reference sequence). CDR3 in amino acids: CSVTRRRDSNEKLFF. As DNA, the CDR3 is TGCAGTGTCACGAGACGCCGGGACTCTAATGAAAAACTGTTTTTT.

This clonotype appeared many times. The chain couples TRBV5-6 to TRBJ2-2; D call uncertain. Germline-derived CDR1 and CDR2 are SGHDT and YYEEEE. The CDR3 has 15 residues. The V gene lost 0 bases and the J gene lost 2 bases, with 8 bases spanning the gap. CDR3 coding DNA: TGTGCCAGCAGCTTGGACGATCCAAACACCGGGGAGCTGTTTTTT. Translation gives CASSLDDPNTGELFF.

In its sample, this clonotype was seen many times. The gene calls are TRBV20-1 and TRBJ2-7; 10 bases agree with TRBD1. J gave up 4 bases and V 5 bases, and 8 bases lay outside the gene matches. CDR3 size: 14 residues. Germline V gene sequence: CDR1 DFQATT, CDR2 SNEGSKA (reference sequence). CDR3 protein: CSASSWGQGYEQYF. The CDR3 DNA follows: TGCAGTGCTTCCAGTTGGGGACAGGGGTACGAGCAGTACTTC.

Ten or more counts support this clonotype. J is TRBJ2-7 and V is TRBV4-2, with unresolved D. CDR3 length: 13 amino acids. The germline CDR1 and CDR2 sequences are LGHNA and YNFKEQ. V lost 0 bases to trimming and J lost 7 bases, with 10 bases between them. The CDR3 DNA sequence: TGTGCCAGCAGCCAAGATCTCGGACGGGAGCAGTACGTC. Translating gives CASSQDLGREQYV.

This clonotype was detected many times. This chain joins TRBV5-1 and TRBJ1-6, with 9 bases fitting TRBD1. This CDR3 region has 18 residues. Germline V gene lookup returns CDR1 SGHRS and CDR2 YFSETQ. J lost 4 bases, V lost 8 bases, and 16 bases had no gene match. CDR3 sequence reads: CARPRGQGATKYNSPLHF. The CDR3 nucleotides read TGCGCCAGGCCCCGGGGACAGGGAGCTACGAAATATAATTCACCCCTCCACTTT.

Many counts were recorded for this clonotype. The chain carries TRBV18 and TRBJ2-2; TRBD1 might be the D (6 bases). In germline, CDR1 is KGHSH, CDR2 LQKENI. The CDR3 extends over 13 amino acids. Trimming took 6 bases from V and 6 from J, leaving 11 bases between them. CDR3 loop: CASSLDRSGELFF. The CDR3, as DNA: TGTGCCAGCTCGCTCGACAGGTCCGGGGAGCTGTTTTTT.

In this sample, this clonotype turned up many times. The rearrangement links TRBV28 to TRBJ1-6; D is perhaps TRBD1 (6 bases). Germline-derived CDR1 and CDR2 are MDHEN and SYDVKM. Trimming took off 5 bases at V and 9 bases at J, with 20 bases between the two ends. CDR3 length: 16 residues. The DNA of the CDR3 is TGTGCCAGCAGTCCGTCTGGGAGGGGGATGGGTTCACCCCTCCACTTT. It yields the protein CASSPSGRGMGSPLHF.

The sample holds a few counts of this clonotype. The genes are TRBV19 and TRBJ2-1, with D possibly being TRBD1 (6 bases). The germline V gene encodes CDR1 LNHDA and CDR2 SQIVND (reference sequence). This CDR3 has 13 amino acids. Trimming cost V 1 base and J 9 bases, with 10 bases left between them. DNA of the CDR3: TGTGCCAGTAGTATAGGGGGGCCGCCTGAGCAGTTCTTC. It encodes CASSIGGPPEQFF.

This clonotype was detected a few times. The chain carries TRBV3-1 and TRBJ1-1, with 11 bases fitting TRBD1. Per the germline V gene, CDR1 is LGHDT and CDR2 is YNNKEL (reference sequence). J gave up 5 bases and V 4 bases, and 9 bases lay outside the gene matches. The CDR3 runs to 16 residues. The CDR3 DNA sequence: TGTGCCAGCAGCCCCGGACAGGGGGCGCGTTGGACTGAAGCTTTCTTT. Translation gives CASSPGQGARWTEAFF.

This clonotype has a count of ten or more. The chain links TRBV29-1 to TRBJ2-3, with TRBD2 matching 7 bases. J gave up 4 bases and V 1 base, and 11 bases lay outside the gene matches. This CDR3 has 16 residues. Germline lookup yields CDR1 SQVTM and CDR2 ANQGSEA. The chain's CDR3 is CSVEVLAVNGADTQYF. The CDR3 DNA is TGCAGCGTTGAAGTGCTAGCGGTGAATGGGGCAGATACGCAGTATTTT.

In this sample, this clonotype turned up many times. The J gene is TRBJ2-7, the V gene TRBV7-2, with unresolved D. Trimming pared 5 bases from V and 4 bases from J, leaving 6 bases between. CDR1 SGHTA and CDR2 FQGNSA come from the germline V gene. The CDR3 has 11 amino acids. The CDR3 DNA sequence: TGTGCCAGCAGCCCACAGTACGAGCAGTACTTC. This encodes CASSPQYEQYF.

This clonotype has a count of ten or more. This may be a read error: a much more frequent sequence differs by one nucleotide. The chain recombines TRBV7-9 with TRBJ2-3, with D possibly matching TRBD1 (5 bases). Per germline, CDR1 SEHNR and CDR2 FQNEAQ (reference sequence). V was clipped by 1 base and J by 2 bases, with 7 bases between them. The CDR3 has 14 residues. The CDR3 spells CASSLGQNTDTQYF. In DNA form, the CDR3 reads TGTGCCAGCAGCTTAGGACAGAACACAGATACGCAGTATTTT.

Many counts were recorded for this clonotype. This chain's CDR3 is CASSLLQGDTEAFF. For the CDR3, the DNA is TGTGCCAGCAGCTTACTTCAGGGGGACACTGAAGCTTTCTTT. The chain couples TRBV7-9 to TRBJ1-1, with TRBD1 matching 7 bases. V lost 2 bases to trimming and J lost 3 bases; unmatched junction nucleotides: 3. Per germline, CDR1 SEHNR and CDR2 FQNEAQ (reference sequence). The CDR3 length is 14 residues.

This clonotype was counted many times. This chain uses TRBV4-1 with TRBJ1-4; D might be TRBD1 (5 bases). The CDR3 consists of 15 residues. Germline-derived CDR1 and CDR2 are MGHRA and YSYEKL. The V end was cut by 2 bases, the J end by 8 bases, with 15 bases between. CDR3 nucleotides: TGCGCCAGCAGCCAACAACGGGGAGGGGAGGAAAAACTGTTTTTT. Protein: CASSQQRGGEEKLFF.

The J gene is TRBJ2-7, the V gene TRBV5-1; the D gene is possibly TRBD2 (6 bases). The length of the CDR3 is 13 residues. V lost 4 bases and J lost 5, with 13 bases in between. CDR1 and CDR2 (germline): SGHRS, YFSETQ. CDR3: CASSAPPGDEQYF. The CDR3 DNA is TGCGCCAGCAGCGCCCCCCCGGGAGACGAGCAGTACTTC.

This clonotype was recorded many times. The rearrangement links TRBV7-2 to TRBJ2-7, with D unclear. Trimming left V 5 bases short and J 4 bases short, with 6 bases between. Germline V gene sequence: CDR1 SGHTA, CDR2 FQGNSA. This CDR3 region has 11 residues. The CDR3 sequence is CASSSWYEQYV. The CDR3 DNA is TGTGCCAGCAGCAGCTGGTACGAGCAGTACGTC.